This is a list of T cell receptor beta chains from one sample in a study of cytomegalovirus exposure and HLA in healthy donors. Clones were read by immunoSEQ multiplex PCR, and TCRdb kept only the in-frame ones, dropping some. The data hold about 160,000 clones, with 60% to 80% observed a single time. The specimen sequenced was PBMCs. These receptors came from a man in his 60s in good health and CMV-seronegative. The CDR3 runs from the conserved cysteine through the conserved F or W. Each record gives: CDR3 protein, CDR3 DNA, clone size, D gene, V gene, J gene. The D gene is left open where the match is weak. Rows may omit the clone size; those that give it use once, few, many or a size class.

CDR3: CASSQDYSGSGETQYF; DNA: TGTGCCAGCAGCCAGGACTACAGCGGGAGCGGGGAGACCCAGTACTTC; size: -; D: TRBD2; V: TRBV7-6; J: TRBJ2-5
CDR3: CASSAGPGYSYNEQFF; DNA: TGTGCCAGCAGCGCGGGGCCAGGGTATTCCTACAATGAGCAGTTCTTC; size: -; D: -; V: TRBV7-6; J: TRBJ2-1
CDR3: CASSPTGLGSYEQYF; DNA: TGTGCCAGCAGTCCGACAGGGTTAGGCTCCTACGAGCAGTACTTC; size: -; D: TRBD1; V: TRBV27; J: TRBJ2-7
CDR3: CASTRDREKLFF; DNA: TGTGCCAGCACCAGGGACAGGGAGAAACTGTTTTTT; size: few; D: TRBD1; V: TRBV7-2; J: TRBJ1-4
CDR3: CASRAGVMGQFF; DNA: TGTGCCAGCAGGGCAGGGGTTATGGGGCAGTTCTTC; size: -; D: -; V: TRBV28; J: TRBJ2-1
CDR3: CASSIQANTEAFF; DNA: TGTGCCAGTAGTATACAGGCGAACACTGAAGCTTTCTTT; size: -; D: -; V: TRBV19; J: TRBJ1-1
CDR3: CASRQRPLNGYTF; DNA: TGTGCCAGCCGACAGCGCCCTCTAAATGGCTACACCTTC; size: -; D: -; V: TRBV28; J: TRBJ1-2
CDR3: CASELAGVRETQYF; DNA: TGTGCCAGCGAACTAGCGGGAGTAAGGGAGACCCAGTACTTC; size: -; D: TRBD2; V: TRBV2; J: TRBJ2-5
CDR3: CASSISTSHHEQFF; DNA: TGTGCCAGTAGTATATCGACTAGCCATCATGAGCAGTTCTTC; size: -; D: TRBD2; V: TRBV19; J: TRBJ2-1
CDR3: CAWTLAGVAKNIQYF; DNA: TGTGCCTGGACCCTAGCGGGAGTGGCCAAAAACATTCAGTACTTC; size: -; D: TRBD2; V: TRBV30; J: TRBJ2-4
CDR3: CASSYSGDRGRDRIYF; DNA: TGTGCCAGCAGTTATAGTGGAGACAGGGGGCGGGATAGAATATATTTT; size: -; D: TRBD1; V: TRBV6-6; J: TRBJ1-3
CDR3: CASSSLGGEHSYEQYF; DNA: TGTGCCAGCAGCTCGCTTGGGGGGGAACACTCCTACGAGCAGTACTTC; size: -; D: TRBD2; V: TRBV5-4; J: TRBJ2-7
CDR3: CASSLVLASTGELFF; DNA: TGCGCCAGCAGCTTGGTGTTGGCCAGCACCGGGGAGCTGTTTTTT; size: -; D: -; V: TRBV5-1; J: TRBJ2-2
CDR3: CASSQGQAHTGELFF; DNA: TGTGCCAGCAGTCAGGGACAGGCCCACACCGGGGAGCTGTTTTTT; size: -; D: TRBD1; V: TRBV27; J: TRBJ2-2
CDR3: CASSPAGMDTEAFF; DNA: TGTGCCAGCAGCCCTGCGGGGATGGACACTGAAGCTTTCTTT; size: -; D: -; V: TRBV6-5; J: TRBJ1-1
CDR3: CASRTRRGATQYF; DNA: TGTGCCAGCAGAACCCGACGGGGTGCTACGCAGTATTTT; size: -; D: -; V: TRBV7-8; J: TRBJ2-3
CDR3: CASSGGWGGPGETQYF; DNA: TGTGCCAGCAGCGGGGGCTGGGGGGGCCCTGGAGAGACCCAGTACTTC; size: -; D: -; V: TRBV9; J: TRBJ2-5
CDR3: CASSAGQGGAETQYF; DNA: TGTGCCAGCAGCGCGGGACAGGGTGGGGCTGAGACCCAGTACTTC; size: -; D: TRBD1; V: TRBV11-1; J: TRBJ2-5
CDR3: CASSGPGTGYEQYF; DNA: TGTGCCAGCAGCGGTCCCGGGACAGGGTACGAGCAGTACTTC; size: -; D: TRBD1; V: TRBV11-1; J: TRBJ2-7
CDR3: CASTREEGGAGELFF; DNA: TGTGCCAGCACGCGGGAGGAGGGAGGCGCCGGGGAGCTGTTTTTT; size: -; D: TRBD2; V: TRBV6-1; J: TRBJ2-2
CDR3: CASSEQISYNEQFF; DNA: TGTGCCAGCAGCGAACAAATCTCCTACAATGAGCAGTTCTTC; size: few; D: -; V: TRBV6-6; J: TRBJ2-1
CDR3: CASSTRPGGNSPLHF; DNA: TGTGCCAGCAGCACGAGACCCGGGGGTAATTCACCCCTCCACTTT; size: -; D: -; V: TRBV9; J: TRBJ1-6
CDR3: CASSFEGLASSYNEQFF; DNA: TGTGCCAGCAGCTTTGAGGGACTAGCGAGTTCCTACAATGAGCAGTTCTTC; size: -; D: TRBD2; V: TRBV7-9; J: TRBJ2-1
CDR3: CASSLWDSGQSTDTQYF; DNA: TGTGCCAGCAGTTTATGGGACAGTGGACAGAGTACAGATACGCAGTATTTT; size: few; D: -; V: TRBV28; J: TRBJ2-3
CDR3: CASSLVGTGAGYTF; DNA: TGTGCCAGCAGCTTAGTGGGGACAGGGGCTGGCTACACCTTC; size: -; D: TRBD1; V: TRBV7-9; J: TRBJ1-2
CDR3: CASTAAGHTDTQYF; DNA: TGTGCCAGCACGGCAGCGGGGCACACAGATACGCAGTATTTT; size: -; D: TRBD2; V: TRBV2; J: TRBJ2-3
CDR3: CASSPGLYSGNTIYF; DNA: TGTGCCAGCAGCCCCGGTCTTTACTCTGGAAACACCATATATTTT; size: -; D: -; V: TRBV5-5; J: TRBJ1-3
CDR3: CASSFLLGLAGYTQYF; DNA: TGTGCCAGCAGTTTCCTCCTCGGGCTAGCGGGTTATACGCAGTATTTT; size: -; D: TRBD2; V: TRBV27; J: TRBJ2-3
CDR3: CATSSRDRGLYNEQFF; DNA: TGTGCCACCAGCAGTAGGGACAGGGGATTATACAATGAGCAGTTCTTC; size: once; D: TRBD1; V: TRBV15; J: TRBJ2-1
CDR3: CAWSVREEAFF; DNA: TGTGCCTGGAGTGTACGGGAAGAAGCTTTCTTT; size: -; D: -; V: TRBV30; J: TRBJ1-1
CDR3: CASSATGVRGQPQHF; DNA: TGTGCCAGCAGCGCGACAGGGGTCCGGGGTCAGCCCCAGCATTTT; size: -; D: TRBD1; V: TRBV6-1; J: TRBJ1-5
CDR3: CASSEAQLAGVSYF; DNA: TGTGCCAGCAGTGAAGCGCAACTAGCGGGGGTCTCATACTTC; size: -; D: TRBD2; V: TRBV6-1; J: TRBJ2-4